The 4 T cell receptor beta chains listed next were all sequenced from one sample in a study of cytomegalovirus exposure and HLA in healthy donors (dated by TCRdb to about 2017). Library preparation employed the immunoSEQ multiplex PCR assay. For the multiplex PCR, a mixture combining 60 forward primers for TCR Vbeta segments and 13 reverse primers for TCR Jbeta segments was used. TCRdb took over this immuneACCESS table, retaining in-frame rearrangements with V and J assigned. Such tables are incomplete; in checked studies, under half of the missing clones stem from an unresolved V gene, and the remainder is unexplained. The table for this sample lists 150,000 to 200,000 clones; roughly 80% of them were counted only once. The leading ten clones occupy approximately 10% of the sample. The sample was PBMCs. Receptors originate from a young man in good health and CMV-seropositive.

The chain uses TRBV12-5 and TRBJ2-5, with D possibly matching TRBD1 (6 bases). V shed 7 bases and J shed 5 bases, with 14 bases lying between them. The CDR3 covers 13 residues. The V gene's germline CDR1 is LGHNT and CDR2 FRNRAP. CDR3 residues: CASANGTKETQYF. In DNA form, the CDR3 reads TGTGCTAGTGCCAATGGGACAAAGGAGACCCAGTACTTC.

The rearrangement links TRBV18 to TRBJ2-1; no clear D. CDR1 and CDR2 from the germline V gene are KGHSH and LQKENI. CDR3 length equals 13 residues. Trimming took 1 base from V and 4 from J, leaving 5 bases between them. This CDR3 is CASSPRLYNEQFF. The CDR3 nucleotides read TGTGCCAGCTCACCACGGCTGTACAATGAGCAGTTCTTC.

The J gene is TRBJ2-1, the V gene TRBV4-2, with 7 bases identical to TRBD2. Trimming removed 1 base from V and 5 bases from J; junction bases left unmatched: 8. The CDR3 is 16 amino acids. Germline lookup yields CDR1 LGHNA and CDR2 YNFKEQ. The DNA of the CDR3 is TGTGCCAGCAGCCAAGTAGGGCTAGCGGACGACAATGAGCAGTTCTTC. Amino acids: CASSQVGLADDNEQFF.

The chain is built from TRBV9 and TRBJ2-5; TRBD2 matches at 8 bases. In germline, CDR1 is SGDLS, CDR2 YYNGEE. Trimming removed 0 bases from V and 4 bases from J; junction bases left unmatched: 5. The CDR3 sequence is 15 residues long. For the CDR3, the DNA is TGTGCCAGCAGCGTAGCGGGAGGGCTCCGAGAGACCCAGTACTTC. Protein product: CASSVAGGLRETQYF.